Below, one TCR beta chain is given with its context. Its antigen is as yet unknown. The donors were healthy bone marrow donors. At collection, donors were nominally healthy, but unrecorded immune exposures were probable. This sample stems from a study of cytomegalovirus exposure and HLA in healthy donors. Study context: In a previous analysis, 110 million or so unique TCR beta sequences were found from 150 million to 200 million T cells. Regarding the study as a whole: Among TCR sequences, most were rare, though some public TCRs appeared in many donors.

The V gene lost 6 bases and the J gene lost 4 bases, with 16 bases spanning the gap. Germline V gives CDR1 PRHDT, CDR2 FYEKMQ (reference sequence). The length of the CDR3 is 14 residues. PCR amplification relied on 60 Vbeta primers (plus 13 Jbeta primers). Sequencing was performed with immunoSEQ multiplex PCR; in TCRdb, only in-frame clones are kept and a portion is missing. The sample table sets out 150,000 to 200,000 clones. This chain joins TRBV13 and TRBJ2-7, with unresolved D. Sequencing was performed on PBMCs. This TCR came from a man aged 25 to 40 in good health and CMV-seronegative. CDR3 amino acids: CASSKERPGYEQYF. The CDR3 DNA sequence: TGTGCCAGCAGTAAAGAACGGCCCGGGTACGAGCAGTACTTC.